A selection of T cell receptor beta chains follows, all from one sample in a study of shared clonotypes between healthy human individuals. The method was immunoSEQ multiplex PCR; TCRdb's version includes in-frame clones alone and lacks a portion of them. The data hold about 690,000 clones, with 90% observed a single time. The sequencing sample was made of memory CD8+ T cells from PBMCs. The source of these receptors is a man between 18 and 29 years old in good health. Some clones in this sample may be carry-over from other donors' samples. The CDR3 runs from the conserved cysteine through the conserved F or W. The D gene is left open where the match is weak. A row's size may be missing; if present it is once, few, many or a size class.

CDR3 DNA	CDR3 protein	D gene	clone size	J gene	V gene
TGTGCCAGCAGCTTGAGGGGGCGCCTCTACGAGCAGTACTTC	CASSLRGRLYEQYF	TRBD1	NA	TRBJ2-7	TRBV28
TGTGCCAGCAGCTTAGTGGGCCCTGGAGATGGCTACACCTTC	CASSLVGPGDGYTF	NA	NA	TRBJ1-2	TRBV7-3
TGTGCCAGCAGCGTAGGGGACGGCTACGAGCAGTACTTC	CASSVGDGYEQYF	NA	many	TRBJ2-7	TRBV9
TGTGCCAGCAGCCCCAATAAAAGGGTGTTTGACACTGAAGCTTTCTTT	CASSPNKRVFDTEAFF	NA	NA	TRBJ1-1	TRBV7-9
TGCGCCAGCACCCCAGGGGGAGGGGCCTACAATGAGCAGTTCTTC	CASTPGGGAYNEQFF	NA	NA	TRBJ2-1	TRBV5-1
TGCGCCAGCAGCCAGGCCGAGCTAGCGGGAGTTAGAAATGAGCAGTTCTTC	CASSQAELAGVRNEQFF	TRBD2	NA	TRBJ2-1	TRBV4-1
TGTGCCAGCAGCTTAACCTCAGGGCCTTCGGCCAAAAACATTCAGTACTTC	CASSLTSGPSAKNIQYF	NA	NA	TRBJ2-4	TRBV7-9
TGTGCCAGCAGCCCGTCCCTCGCGGGTCCCTACAATGAGCAGTTCTTC	CASSPSLAGPYNEQFF	NA	NA	TRBJ2-1	TRBV5-5
TGTGCCAGCAGCCCGGGGACAGTGGGTCAGCCCCAGCATTTT	CASSPGTVGQPQHF	TRBD1	NA	TRBJ1-5	TRBV9
TGTGCCAGCAGTTTCACGCGACAGGGGTATCCCTACGAGCAGTACTTC	CASSFTRQGYPYEQYF	TRBD1	NA	TRBJ2-7	TRBV28
TGTGCCAGCAGCCAAGGTTTGCGGGACAGGGGTTTCGACGAGCAGTACTTC	CASSQGLRDRGFDEQYF	TRBD1	NA	TRBJ2-7	TRBV4-2
TGCGCCAGCAGCTCGCCCAGTACTAGCGGGAGAATTACCGGGGAGCTGTTTTTT	CASSSPSTSGRITGELFF	TRBD2	NA	TRBJ2-2	TRBV5-1
TGTGCCAGCAGTTTTTTTTACAGGGGGTCTAACTATGGCTACACCTTC	CASSFFYRGSNYGYTF	TRBD1	NA	TRBJ1-2	TRBV11-2
TGTGCCAGCAGCTTAGCTCGCGGGGGCCTACAGTTCTTC	CASSLARGGLQFF	NA	NA	TRBJ2-1	TRBV7-9
TGCGCCAGCAGTGAAACCGGACTAGCGGGGGCCTACGAGCAGTACTTC	CASSETGLAGAYEQYF	TRBD2	NA	TRBJ2-7	TRBV10-2
TGTGCCTGGACGCAGAGGCGGTACCCCTACAAGCAGTACTTC	CAWTQRRYPYKQYF	NA	NA	TRBJ2-7	TRBV30
TGTGCCAGCAGTTTGCTTGGGACAGGGCCTAATGAAAAACTGTTTTTT	CASSLLGTGPNEKLFF	TRBD1	NA	TRBJ1-4	TRBV27
TGTGCCAGCAGCTTAGCGACGGAGGGGAATCAGCCCCAGCATTTT	CASSLATEGNQPQHF	NA	NA	TRBJ1-5	TRBV7-6
TGTGCCAGCAGTTCCCTATGGGGAGCCTACAATGAGCAGTTCTTC	CASSSLWGAYNEQFF	NA	once	TRBJ2-1	TRBV28
TGCGCCAGCAGCCAGACAGGGAACAGCAATCAGCCCCAGCATTTT	CASSQTGNSNQPQHF	TRBD1	once	TRBJ1-5	TRBV4-3
TGTGCCACCAGACTAACTAGCGGCTACGAGCAGTACTTC	CATRLTSGYEQYF	TRBD2	NA	TRBJ2-7	TRBV15
TGTGCCAGCAGCTCCGGACTAGCGGGATCGGGGGAGCTGTTTTTT	CASSSGLAGSGELFF	TRBD2	NA	TRBJ2-2	TRBV7-9
TGCAGCGTTGCTTCAGAAGAAGAGACCCAGTACTTC	CSVASEEETQYF	NA	NA	TRBJ2-5	TRBV29-1
TGTGCCGGATCTTCGGATGAGGTCACTGAAGCTTTCTTT	CAGSSDEVTEAFF	NA	few	TRBJ1-1	TRBV2
TGCGCCAGCAGCCAAGAGCCCGGGCGGTACTACGAGCAGTACTTC	CASSQEPGRYYEQYF	NA	NA	TRBJ2-7	TRBV4-1
TGTACGGGGGAGGGGGCGATCTATGGCTACACCTTC	CTGEGAIYGYTF	TRBD1	NA	TRBJ1-2	TRBV25-1
TGTGCCTGGAGTGGGGGACAGGGGAACTACCACGAGCAGTACTTC	CAWSGGQGNYHEQYF	TRBD1	NA	TRBJ2-7	TRBV30
TGTGCCAGCAGTTCCTTGGGGGGTGTTAGCAATCAGCCCCAGCATTTT	CASSSLGGVSNQPQHF	NA	once	TRBJ1-5	TRBV27
TGTGCCAGCAGTGCCCTCAGCGGAGATACGCAGTATTTT	CASSALSGDTQYF	NA	NA	TRBJ2-3	TRBV27
TGTGCCAGCAGCCAGGGACTAGGGCACACAGATACGCAGTATTTT	CASSQGLGHTDTQYF	TRBD2	NA	TRBJ2-3	TRBV11-2
TGTGCCAGCGCACTGGGACTAGCGGGATTGAATGAGCAGTTCTTC	CASALGLAGLNEQFF	TRBD2	NA	TRBJ2-1	TRBV2
TGTGCCAGCAGCCCGGAGAGGACAGTTAACTATGGCTACACCTTC	CASSPERTVNYGYTF	NA	NA	TRBJ1-2	TRBV7-9
TGTGCCAGCAGCTTACTAGCGGGGAGGCACGAGCAGTACTTC	CASSLLAGRHEQYF	TRBD2	NA	TRBJ2-7	TRBV5-8
TGCAGCACCCGCACAGGGAACACTGAAGCTTTCTTT	CSTRTGNTEAFF	NA	NA	TRBJ1-1	TRBV29-1
TGTGCCAGCAGCTTAGGGGGACAGGGGACCAAAAACATTCAGTACTTC	CASSLGGQGTKNIQYF	TRBD1	NA	TRBJ2-4	TRBV5-6
TGTGCCTCGGAAGAACCGACTAGCACAGATACGCAGTATTTT	CASEEPTSTDTQYF	NA	once	TRBJ2-3	TRBV28
TGTGCCAGCAGTTACTCGAGGACTAGCGGCTCCTACGAGCAGTACTTC	CASSYSRTSGSYEQYF	TRBD2	NA	TRBJ2-7	TRBV6-5
TGTGCCAGCAGCCATCCCGGGGGGGCGGACACTGAAGCTTTCTTT	CASSHPGGADTEAFF	NA	NA	TRBJ1-1	TRBV9
TGTGCTAGTGGCCCTGGTCTTGCAGGGGAGCTGTTTTTT	CASGPGLAGELFF	NA	NA	TRBJ2-2	TRBV12-5
TGCGCCAGCAGTGGCTACGGGGGGTTGCACACTGAAGCTTTCTTT	CASSGYGGLHTEAFF	NA	NA	TRBJ1-1	TRBV5-1
TGTGCCAGCAGCCCACCCTCCGACGACTCCTTGGATCCGCAGTATTTT	CASSPPSDDSLDPQYF	NA	NA	TRBJ2-3	TRBV28
TGTGCCAGCAGCTTGCCCAGCATTAATTCCTATGGCTACACCTTC	CASSLPSINSYGYTF	NA	NA	TRBJ1-2	TRBV7-9